Below, 4 T cell receptor beta chains from the same sample are listed, as sequenced in a study of blood T cell repertoires in COVID-19. The protocol was immunoSEQ multiplex PCR, while the TCRdb copy is restricted to in-frame clones and leaves out a portion. The sample gives about 210,000 clones, approximately 84% of which show up once; 7.6% is in the top ten. The sample consisted of peripheral blood. The receptors here all came from a woman aged 50 to 60 with active or convalescent COVID-19.

Concerning this clone itself: Being one base from a much bigger clone, this may be a read error. V usage is TRBV7-9 and J usage is TRBJ2-2; weak D call: TRBD2 (5 bases). CDR1 is SEHNR, CDR2 FQNEAQ, per germline (reference sequence). V was trimmed by 3 bases and J by 0 bases, leaving 8 bases between them. The CDR3 covers 15 residues. The CDR3 region has the DNA TGTGCCAGCAGCTTCGCCGGGGCGAACACCGGGGAGCTGTTTTTT. This encodes CASSFAGANTGELFF.

The chain couples TRBV14 to TRBJ1-3, with TRBD1 matching 7 bases. The V segment lost 4 bases and the J segment 3 bases; nucleotides outside the gene matches: 6. CDR3 length equals 15 residues. From germline, CDR1 is SGHDN and CDR2 FVKESK. CDR3 sequence: CASSPRQGDGNTIYF. For the CDR3, the DNA is TGTGCCAGCAGCCCAAGACAGGGAGATGGAAACACCATATATTTT.

The V gene is TRBV9, the J gene TRBJ1-2; maybe TRBD1 (5 bases). This CDR3 spans 14 amino acids. Per germline, CDR1 SGDLS and CDR2 YYNGEE. V lost 4 bases to trimming and J lost 4 bases, with 14 bases between them. This chain's CDR3 is CASSRGQPTYGYTF. The CDR3 nucleotides read TGTGCCAGCAGCAGAGGACAACCCACCTATGGCTACACCTTC.

This sequence joins TRBV28 and TRBJ1-1; D uncertain. Trimming took off 5 bases at V and 0 bases at J, with 7 bases between the two ends. Per germline, CDR1 MDHEN and CDR2 SYDVKM. CDR3 length: 13 residues. CDR3 in DNA: TGTGCCAGCAGTCCCCCGGTGAACACTGAAGCTTTCTTT. Protein product: CASSPPVNTEAFF. Looking up the rest from reference TRBV28 and TRBJ1-1 gives the full variable domain: DVKVTQSSRYLVKRTGEKVFLECVQDMDHENMFWYRQDPGLGLRLIYFSYDVKMKEKGDIPEGYSVSREKKERFSLILESASTNQTSMYLCASSPPVNTEAFFGQGTRLTVV.